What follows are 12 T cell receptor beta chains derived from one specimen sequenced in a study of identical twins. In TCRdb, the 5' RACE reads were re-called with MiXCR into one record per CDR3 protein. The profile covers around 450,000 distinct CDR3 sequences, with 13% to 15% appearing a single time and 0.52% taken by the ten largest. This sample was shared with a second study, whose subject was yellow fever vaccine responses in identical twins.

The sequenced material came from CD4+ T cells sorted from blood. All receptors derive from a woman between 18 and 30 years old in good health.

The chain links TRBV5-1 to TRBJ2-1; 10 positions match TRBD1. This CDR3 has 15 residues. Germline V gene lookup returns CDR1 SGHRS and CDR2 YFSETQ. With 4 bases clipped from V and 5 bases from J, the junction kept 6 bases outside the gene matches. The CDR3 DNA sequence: TGCGCCAGCAGCCTCGACAGGGGGCGCGACAATGAGCAGTTCTTC. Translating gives CASSLDRGRDNEQFF.

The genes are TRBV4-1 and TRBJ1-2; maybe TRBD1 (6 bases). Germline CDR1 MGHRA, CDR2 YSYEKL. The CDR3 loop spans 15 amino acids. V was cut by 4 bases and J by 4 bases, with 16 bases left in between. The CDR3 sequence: CASSLQGSLVYGYTF. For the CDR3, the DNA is TGCGCCAGCAGCCTACAGGGCAGCCTGGTCTATGGCTACACCTTC.

The DNA of the CDR3 is TGCAGCGTTGAGTACAGGACCTATGGCTACACCTTC. This codes for CSVEYRTYGYTF. V and J are TRBV29-1 and TRBJ1-2; D may be TRBD1 (5 bases). CDR3 length: 12 amino acids. Germline CDR1 is SQVTM and CDR2 is ANQGSEA. Trimming stripped 3 bases from V and 4 bases from J, with 9 bases between.

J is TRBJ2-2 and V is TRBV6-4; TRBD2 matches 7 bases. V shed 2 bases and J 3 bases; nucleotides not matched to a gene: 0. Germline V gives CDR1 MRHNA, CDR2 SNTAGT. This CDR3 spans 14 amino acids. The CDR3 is CASSDGRDTGELFF. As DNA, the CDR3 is TGTGCCAGCAGTGACGGGAGGGACACCGGGGAGCTGTTTTTT.

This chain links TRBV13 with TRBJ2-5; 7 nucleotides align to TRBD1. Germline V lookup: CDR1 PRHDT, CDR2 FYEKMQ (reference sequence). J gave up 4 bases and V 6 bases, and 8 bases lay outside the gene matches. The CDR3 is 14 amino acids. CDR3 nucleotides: TGTGCCAGCAGAGCGACAGGGCTCGGAGAGACCCAGTACTTC. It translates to CASRATGLGETQYF. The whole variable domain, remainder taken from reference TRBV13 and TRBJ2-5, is AAGVIQSPRHLIKEKRETATLKCYPIPRHDTVYWYQQGPGQDPQFLISFYEKMQSDKGSIPDRFSAQQFSDYHSELNMSSLELGDSALYFCASRATGLGETQYFGPGTRLLVL.

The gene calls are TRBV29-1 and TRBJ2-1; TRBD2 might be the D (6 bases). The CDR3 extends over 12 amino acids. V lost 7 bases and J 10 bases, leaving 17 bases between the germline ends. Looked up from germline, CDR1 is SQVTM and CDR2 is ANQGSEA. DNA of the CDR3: TGCAGCGGCACCGAGACTAGTCCCGAGCAGTTCTTC. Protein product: CSGTETSPEQFF.

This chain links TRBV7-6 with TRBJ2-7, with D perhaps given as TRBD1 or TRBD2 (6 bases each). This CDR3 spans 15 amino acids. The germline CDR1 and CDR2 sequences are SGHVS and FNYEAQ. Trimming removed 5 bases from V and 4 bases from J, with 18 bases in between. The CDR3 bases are TGTGCCAGCAGCCAGGAGGGGAAGGGGGTGTACGAGCAGTACTTC. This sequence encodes CASSQEGKGVYEQYF. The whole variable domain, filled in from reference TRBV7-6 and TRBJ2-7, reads GAGVSQSPRYKVTKRGQDVALRCDPISGHVSLYWYRQALGQGPEFLTYFNYEAQQDKSGLPNDRFSAERPEGSISTLTIQRTEQRDSAMYRCASSQEGKGVYEQYFGPGTRLTVT.

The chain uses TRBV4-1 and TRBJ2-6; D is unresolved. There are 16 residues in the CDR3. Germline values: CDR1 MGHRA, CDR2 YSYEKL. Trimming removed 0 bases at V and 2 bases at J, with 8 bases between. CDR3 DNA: TGCGCCAGCAGCCAAGATCGGAGTACTGGGGCCAACGTCCTGACTTTC. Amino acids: CASSQDRSTGANVLTF.

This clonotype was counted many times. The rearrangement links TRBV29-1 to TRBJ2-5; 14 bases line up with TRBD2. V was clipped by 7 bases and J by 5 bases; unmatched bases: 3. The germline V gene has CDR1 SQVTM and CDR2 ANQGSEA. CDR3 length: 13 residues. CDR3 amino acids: CSAGTSGSETQYF. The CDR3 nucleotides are TGCAGCGCTGGGACTAGCGGGAGTGAGACCCAGTACTTC.

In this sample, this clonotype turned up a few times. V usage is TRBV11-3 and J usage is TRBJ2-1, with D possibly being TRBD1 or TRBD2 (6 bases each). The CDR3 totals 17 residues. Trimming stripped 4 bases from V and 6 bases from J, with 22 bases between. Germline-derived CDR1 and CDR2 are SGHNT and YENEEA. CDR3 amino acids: CASSSALWGAQTNEQFF. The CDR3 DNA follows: TGTGCCAGCAGCTCAGCCCTGTGGGGGGCGCAAACCAATGAGCAGTTCTTC. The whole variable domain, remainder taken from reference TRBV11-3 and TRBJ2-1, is EAGVVQSPRYKIIEKKQPVAFWCNPISGHNTLYWYLQNLGQGPELLIRYENEEAVDDSQLPKDRFSAERLKGVDSTLKIQPAELGDSAVYLCASSSALWGAQTNEQFFGPGTRLTVL.

For the CDR3, the DNA is TGTGCCAGCAGCCAAAACGCTAAACTAGCGCTAGTCACAGATACGCAGTATTTT. Residues: CASSQNAKLALVTDTQYF. This chain joins TRBV4-2 and TRBJ2-3; TRBD2 agrees at 7 bases. The V and J ends lost 2 bases and 2 bases, in that order; junction bases with no gene match: 13. CDR1 and CDR2 (germline): LGHNA, YNFKEQ. The CDR3 is 18 amino acids.

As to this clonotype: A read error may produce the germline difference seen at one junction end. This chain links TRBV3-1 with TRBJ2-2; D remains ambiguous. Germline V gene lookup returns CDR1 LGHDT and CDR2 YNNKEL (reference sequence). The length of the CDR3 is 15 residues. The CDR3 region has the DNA TGTGCCAGCTGCCAAGAGTGGGGGAACACCGGGGAGCTGTTTTTT. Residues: CASCQEWGNTGELFF.